Listed below are T cell receptor beta chains from one sample, sequenced in a study of blood T cell repertoires in COVID-19. Assay used: immunoSEQ multiplex PCR; TCRdb lists only in-frame clones, some missing. The table records about 400,000 clones, about 89% of them present only once. Source material: PBMCs or T cells enriched from blood (not recorded which). These receptors were collected from a man in his forties in a cohort exposed to, infected with or recovered from COVID-19 (not recorded which). Both conserved end residues are part of each CDR3. D genes are given only for firm matches.

. | TRBJ1-2 | TRBV2 | TGTGCCAGCAGTGAACGGGTTGGCGGCTACACCTTC | CASSERVGGYTF
. | TRBJ2-7 | TRBV5-1 | TGCGCCAGCAGCTTGGTCCAGGGTAGAGACCAGTACGAGCAGTACTTC | CASSLVQGRDQYEQYF
. | TRBJ2-2 | TRBV5-1 | TGCGCCAGCAGCTTGGCTCCTAACTCGAACACCGGGGAGCTGTTTTTT | CASSLAPNSNTGELFF
. | TRBJ2-7 | TRBV19 | TGTGCCGTCGGAGGGCCCCGACAGGGTTTGAGAGAGCAGTACTTC | CAVGGPRQGLREQYF
. | TRBJ2-1 | TRBV21-1 | TGTGCCAGCAGCAAAGGGGCCCCTAGCGGGAGAACCTCCTACAATGAGCAGTTCTTC | CASSKGAPSGRTSYNEQFF
TRBD2 | TRBJ2-7 | TRBV24-1 | TGTGCCACCAAGGCGGGGACTAGCGGATTCTACGAGCAGTACTTC | CATKAGTSGFYEQYF
TRBD1 | TRBJ2-3 | TRBV28 | TGTGCCAGCAGCAGAAAGACACAGGACAGGGGCAGGCAGTATTTT | CASSRKTQDRGRQYF
. | TRBJ2-3 | TRBV18 | TGTGCCAGCTCACCTATGAGCACAGATACGCAGTATTTT | CASSPMSTDTQYF
TRBD2 | TRBJ2-1 | TRBV7-2 | TGTGCCAGCAGCTCCCCGGGACTAGGAAGGTTCTTC | CASSSPGLGRFF
. | TRBJ2-6 | TRBV6-5 | TGTGCCAGCAAAGGGGGCTCTGGGGCCAACGTCCTGACTTTC | CASKGGSGANVLTF
. | TRBJ1-2 | TRBV6-1 | TGTGCCAGCGCGAGGGATAAGGGCTATGGCTACACCTTC | CASARDKGYGYTF
. | TRBJ2-2 | TRBV5-1 | TGCGCCAGCAGCCTTGACAGTTCCACCGGGGAGCTGTTTTTT | CASSLDSSTGELFF
. | TRBJ2-1 | TRBV24-1 | TGTGCCACCAGTGGGCCGGGACTGGGGTACAATGAGCAGTTCTTC | CATSGPGLGYNEQFF
. | TRBJ1-1 | TRBV18 | TGTGCCAGCTCACCACCGCGGGGAACTGAAGCTTTCTTT | CASSPPRGTEAFF
. | TRBJ1-4 | TRBV2 | TGTGCCAGCAGTGAATTTGGGAATCCCTCGAGAGGGCGGGGCGAAAAACTGTTTTTT | CASSEFGNPSRGRGEKLFF
. | TRBJ2-7 | TRBV1 | TGCACCAGCAGACCGGACTGCTCCTACGAGCAGTACTTC | CTSRPDCSYEQYF
. | TRBJ1-5 | TRBV7-9 | TGTGCCAGCAGCACGACGGGTAGCAATCAGCCCCAGCATTTT | CASSTTGSNQPQHF
TRBD1 | TRBJ2-2 | TRBV5-1 | TGCGCCAGCAGCTTGATACAGGGGTCCGGGGAGCTGTTTTTT | CASSLIQGSGELFF
. | TRBJ2-3 | TRBV29-1 | TGCAGCGTTGCGGGAGCGGAAAACACAGATACGCAGTATTTT | CSVAGAENTDTQYF
. | TRBJ2-2 | TRBV7-2 | TGTGCCAGCAGCTCTAGCCGTCATGGAGGCACCGGGGAGCTGTTTTTT | CASSSSRHGGTGELFF
TRBD1 | TRBJ2-5 | TRBV18 | TGTGCCAGCTCATCAGGACAGGGCGAGACCCAGTACTTC | CASSSGQGETQYF
TRBD1 | TRBJ2-1 | TRBV5-4 | TGTGCCAGCAGCTTAGGACAGGGTAACTCCTACAATGAGCAGTTCTTC | CASSLGQGNSYNEQFF
TRBD1 | TRBJ2-5 | TRBV5-1 | TGCGCCAGCAGCTTGGGACGGGACAGGGGGACGGAGACCCAGTACTTC | CASSLGRDRGTETQYF
TRBD2 | TRBJ2-1 | TRBV28 | TGTGCCAGCAGTCTAGTAACTAGCGGTTCCTACAATGAGCAGTTCTTC | CASSLVTSGSYNEQFF
. | TRBJ1-5 | TRBV2 | TGTGCCAGCGTGAGAGGGGAGGGAAAGGGGAATCAGCCCCAGCATTTT | CASVRGEGKGNQPQHF